These 29 T cell receptor beta chains originate from one sample sequenced in a study of glioma-infiltrating T cells. The iRepertoire nested amplicon-rescue multiplex PCR amplified TCR alpha and beta CDR3s from RNA. TCRdb reprocessed the multiplex PCR reads via MiXCR and lists one record per CDR3 protein. This table holds 150,000 or so distinct CDR3 sequences, about two fifths found once. The sample comprised glioma tissue, nonneoplastic brain tissue, or PBMCs (not recorded which). The receptors here all came from a human donor with low-grade glioma or glioblastoma, undergoing nonglioma brain surgery, or in good health (not recorded which).

The V and J genes are TRBV7-9 and TRBJ2-1; D ambiguous. Looked up from germline, CDR1 is SEHNR and CDR2 is FQNEAQ (reference sequence). Trimming left V 2 bases short and J 10 bases short, with 9 bases between. The CDR3 contains 12 residues. CDR3 residues: CASSLSEAEQFF. The CDR3 DNA is TGTGCCAGCAGCTTAAGTGAGGCAGAGCAGTTCTTC.

This clonotype was detected many times. The chain links TRBV6-2 or TRBV6-3 to TRBJ2-7; D is unclear. Germline CDR1 MNHEY, CDR2 SVGEGT. The CDR3 runs 16 residues. With 2 bases removed from V and 3 bases from J, the gap between germline ends came to 17 bases. CDR3 DNA: TGTGCCAGCAGTTACCCATCCCGAGGCTCCGGCTACGAGCAGTACTTC. This gives the protein CASSYPSRGSGYEQYF.

The V call is TRBV29-1, the J call TRBJ2-5, with D unclear. Trimming removed 4 bases at V and 0 bases at J, with 6 bases between. CDR1 SQVTM and CDR2 ANQGSEA come from the germline V gene. The CDR3 length is 12 residues. CDR3 nucleotide sequence: TGCAGCGTTGGAGCGTACCAAGAGACCCAGTACTTC. Translated, it gives CSVGAYQETQYF.

This chain uses TRBV6-6 with TRBJ2-6; D gene unclear. Trimming removed 5 bases from V and 0 bases from J, with 5 bases in between. The CDR3 contains 14 residues. Germline loops: CDR1 MNHNY, CDR2 SVGAGI (reference sequence). CDR3 nucleotides: TGTGCCAGCAGTACGGTCTCTGGGGCCAACGTCCTGACTTTC. Protein: CASSTVSGANVLTF.

The rearrangement uses TRBV28 and TRBJ2-7; no clear D. Germline assignment: CDR1 MDHEN and CDR2 SYDVKM. Trimming pared 7 bases from V and 2 bases from J, leaving 15 bases between. The CDR3 has 14 residues. This CDR3 reads CASTTPGLPYEQYF. The CDR3 DNA reads as TGTGCCAGCACTACCCCCGGGCTCCCCTACGAGCAGTACTTC.

The chain uses TRBV14 and TRBJ1-2; 8 nucleotides line up with TRBD1. V trimming: 4 bases; J trimming: 12 bases; junction bases outside the gene matches: 7. The V gene's germline CDR1 is SGHDN and CDR2 FVKESK. The CDR3 spans 12 residues. This chain's CDR3 is CASSRDRNSNTF. The CDR3 region has the DNA TGTGCCAGCAGCCGGGACAGGAACTCGAACACCTTC.

Only a few counts were recorded for this clonotype. This chain joins TRBV20-1 and TRBJ2-3, with TRBD1 identical over 9 bases. The CDR3 has 15 residues. Trimming removed 6 bases from V and 2 bases from J; junction bases left unmatched: 9. The V gene's germline CDR1 is DFQATT and CDR2 SNEGSKA (reference sequence). CDR3 in DNA: TGCAGTGCGAGCCCCCGGGACAGGGTCACAGATACGCAGTATTTT. This codes for CSASPRDRVTDTQYF.

About this clonotype itself: Because it lacks the conserved phenylalanine or tryptophan at the end, this CDR3 is likely a read error. The genes are TRBV6-2 or TRBV6-3 and TRBJ2-1; the D is unclear. The CDR3 consists of 14 residues. V gave up 6 bases and J gave up 0 bases, with 9 bases separating them. Germline CDR1 is MNHEY and CDR2 is SVGEGT. CDR3 nucleotides: TGTGCCAGCAGACCGATAAGCTCCTACAATGAGCAGTTCCTC. It encodes CASRPISSYNEQFL.

Points on this clonotype: A read error may account for a junction end that differs from germline. V usage is TRBV7-9 and J usage is TRBJ2-1, with D possibly being TRBD2 (5 bases). CDR1 is SEHNR, CDR2 FQNEAQ, per germline (reference sequence). This CDR3 contains 11 residues. In nucleotides, the CDR3 is TGTGCCAGCAGCCTAGCCCTAGAGCAGTTCTTC. It specifies CASSLALEQFF.

The chain carries TRBV7-2 and TRBJ2-1; D might be TRBD2 (6 bases). Trimming pared 1 base from V and 2 bases from J, leaving 9 bases between. The CDR3 is 15 residues long. Germline V gene sequence: CDR1 SGHTA, CDR2 FQGNSA. The CDR3 DNA reads as TGTGCCAGCAGCTTAGGGGGGGACGCCTACAATGAGCAGTTCTTC. It translates to CASSLGGDAYNEQFF.

This clonotype was observed a handful of times. The chain employs TRBV6-2 or TRBV6-3 and TRBJ2-3, with a tentative D call TRBD2 (5 bases). CDR3 length: 18 amino acids. Trimming pared 2 bases from V and 2 bases from J, leaving 20 bases between. The germline V gene encodes CDR1 MNHEY and CDR2 SVGEGT. CDR3 in amino acids: CASSYPWRGAANTDTQYF. The CDR3 coding sequence is TGTGCCAGCAGTTACCCATGGCGAGGAGCGGCCAACACAGATACGCAGTATTTT.

V gene TRBV9 combines with J gene TRBJ2-7, with D tentatively TRBD1 or TRBD2 (5 bases each). This CDR3 is 15 amino acids long. Trimming stripped 3 bases from V and 2 bases from J, with 15 bases between. Per the germline V gene, CDR1 is SGDLS and CDR2 is YYNGEE. The CDR3 DNA reads TGTGCCAGCAGCGGAGGGGCTAGCCCTCCCTACGAGCAGTACTTC. Protein product: CASSGGASPPYEQYF.

The table lists this clonotype with a few counts. This chain connects TRBV2 to TRBJ1-1, with D possibly TRBD1 on 6 matching bases. This CDR3 is built from 14 residues. Trimming shortened V by 3 bases and J by 6 bases, and 14 bases separated the two germline ends. In germline, CDR1 is SNHLY, CDR2 FYNNEI. This CDR3 reads CASSETGPGAEAFF. CDR3 DNA: TGTGCCAGCAGTGAGACAGGCCCAGGGGCTGAAGCTTTCTTT.

The V call is TRBV4-1, the J call TRBJ2-1; D call uncertain. Germline loops: CDR1 MGHRA, CDR2 YSYEKL. Trimming removed 1 base from V and 9 bases from J, with 7 bases in between. This CDR3 contains 12 residues. The CDR3 DNA reads as TGCGCCAGCAGCCAAGTGGGTGGTGAGCAGTTCTTC. It encodes CASSQVGGEQFF.

This clonotype was seen many times. The chain uses TRBV6-2 or TRBV6-3 and TRBJ1-5; D uncertain. Germline lookup yields CDR1 MNHEY and CDR2 SVGEGT. This CDR3 region has 15 residues. V gave up 6 bases and J gave up 0 bases, with 12 bases separating them. CDR3 region: CASRQRRISNQPQHF. In DNA form, the CDR3 reads TGTGCCAGCAGGCAGAGACGGATTAGCAATCAGCCCCAGCATTTT.

This clonotype was observed a handful of times. This sequence joins TRBV15 and TRBJ2-1; D is unresolved. The CDR3 runs to 11 residues. Trimming cost V 5 bases and J 7 bases, with 6 bases left between them. The germline V gene has CDR1 LNHNV and CDR2 YYDKDF (reference sequence). The CDR3 here is CATSLVNEQFF. DNA for the CDR3: TGTGCCACCAGCCTAGTGAATGAGCAGTTCTTC.

The chain couples TRBV7-9 to TRBJ2-3; perhaps TRBD1 as D (5 bases). This CDR3 has 16 amino acids. Germline loops: CDR1 SEHNR, CDR2 FQNEAQ (reference sequence). V shed 5 bases and J shed 2 bases, with 17 bases lying between them. CDR3 amino acids: CASSPQGGLNTDTQYF. CDR3 DNA sequence: TGTGCCAGCAGCCCCCAGGGCGGCCTTAACACAGATACGCAGTATTTT.

This clonotype was picked up a small number of times. The gene calls are TRBV19 and TRBJ1-6; 7 nucleotides match TRBD1. The CDR3 loop spans 14 amino acids. The germline gives CDR1 LNHDA, CDR2 SQIVND (reference sequence). The junction had 10 bases not matched to a gene; V was cut back by 8 bases and J by 9 bases. The CDR3 here is CASRADRLSSPLHF. CDR3 nucleotide sequence: TGTGCCAGTCGTGCGGACAGGTTGAGTTCACCCCTCCACTTT.

A few counts support this clonotype. The V call is TRBV18, the J call TRBJ1-1, with no clear D. CDR3 length equals 14 residues. Germline V gives CDR1 KGHSH, CDR2 LQKENI. Trimming removed 2 bases at V and 1 base at J, with 8 bases between. The CDR3 is CASSPFRENTEAFF. In DNA form, the CDR3 reads TGTGCCAGCTCACCATTTAGAGAGAACACTGAAGCTTTCTTT.

The genes are TRBV4-1 and TRBJ2-1, with D possibly being TRBD1 (6 bases). Germline CDR1 reads MGHRA; CDR2 reads YSYEKL. CDR3 size: 15 residues. With 1 base removed from V and 5 bases from J, the gap between germline ends came to 12 bases. The CDR3 spells CASSQVHRENNEQFF. For the CDR3, the DNA is TGCGCCAGCAGCCAAGTTCACAGGGAAAACAATGAGCAGTTCTTC.

The chain recombines TRBV10-1 with TRBJ2-3; 9 bases line up with TRBD2. The CDR3 covers 14 residues. With 6 bases clipped from V and 6 bases from J, the junction kept 7 bases outside the gene matches. The germline V gene encodes CDR1 WNHNN and CDR2 SYGVQD (reference sequence). The CDR3 nucleotides read TGCGCCAGCAGCACGGGACTAGCATCCGATACGCAGTATTTT. It specifies CASSTGLASDTQYF.

This clonotype has more than one count but fewer than ten. The chain joins TRBV4-1 to TRBJ1-1, with D possibly being TRBD1 (6 bases). This CDR3 has 16 amino acids. Per germline, CDR1 MGHRA and CDR2 YSYEKL. Between the trimmed V and J ends, which lost 3 bases and 2 bases, there was a span of 16 bases. The CDR3 protein is CASSQGPGQRNTEAFF. For the CDR3, the DNA is TGCGCCAGCAGCCAGGGTCCGGGACAACGCAACACTGAAGCTTTCTTT.

This clonotype was observed a few times. The chain links TRBV2 to TRBJ1-2; unclear D gene. V was pared by 0 bases and J by 8 bases, with 10 bases between. This CDR3 is 13 amino acids long. The germline V gene encodes CDR1 SNHLY and CDR2 FYNNEI. DNA for the CDR3: TGTGCCAGCAGTGAAGCTGGGCCAGCCGGCTACACCTTC. It translates to CASSEAGPAGYTF. Full variable domain (missing parts from reference TRBV2 and TRBJ1-2): EPEVTQTPSHQVTQMGQEVILRCVPISNHLYFYWYRQILGQKVEFLVSFYNNEISEKSEIFDDQFSVERPDGSNFTLKIRSTKLEDSAMYFCASSEAGPAGYTFGSGTRLTVV.

There are a few counts of this clonotype. The CDR3 here is CSVEGPVEAFF. CDR3 coding DNA: TGCAGCGTTGAAGGGCCAGTAGAAGCTTTCTTT. This chain links TRBV29-1 with TRBJ1-1; the D is unclear. The germline CDR1 and CDR2 sequences are SQVTM and ANQGSEA. V gave up 1 base and J gave up 8 bases, with 8 bases separating them. CDR3 size: 11 residues.

In this sample, this clonotype turned up a few times. V usage is TRBV27 and J usage is TRBJ2-1; 9 bases line up with TRBD1. Germline V CDR1 and CDR2: MNHEY, SMNVEV (reference sequence). V was clipped by 5 bases and J by 2 bases; unmatched bases: 7. The CDR3 consists of 16 residues. The CDR3 region is CASSPIRDRAYNEQFF. The CDR3 nucleotides are TGTGCCAGCAGTCCCATCCGGGACAGGGCCTACAATGAGCAGTTCTTC.

The V call is TRBV27, the J call TRBJ2-3, with 10 bases aligning to TRBD2. CDR3 length: 19 amino acids. Trimming removed 5 bases from V and 8 bases from J; junction bases left unmatched: 22. Germline CDR1 MNHEY, CDR2 SMNVEV (reference sequence). In nucleotides, the CDR3 is TGTGCCAGCAGTCCATACCAATCCCTAGCGGGAGCCCCTGAGGTTACGCAGTATTTT. Translating it yields CASSPYQSLAGAPEVTQYF.

In its sample, this clonotype was seen a few times. The chain combines TRBV20-1 with TRBJ2-5, with D unresolved. Germline assignment: CDR1 DFQATT and CDR2 SNEGSKA (reference sequence). V was clipped by 1 base and J by 4 bases, with 4 bases between them. The CDR3 is made up of 11 amino acids. The CDR3 sequence: CSARVLETQYF. Here the CDR3 DNA reads TGCAGTGCTAGAGTATTAGAGACCCAGTACTTC.

This clonotype was seen a handful of times. The rearrangement links TRBV27 to TRBJ2-1; TRBD2 is a possible D gene (6 bases). The length of the CDR3 is 15 residues. The V gene's germline CDR1 is MNHEY and CDR2 SMNVEV (reference sequence). V was pared by 6 bases and J by 0 bases, with 12 bases between. This CDR3 is CASSIGLSSYNEQFF. In DNA form, the CDR3 reads TGTGCCAGCAGCATCGGACTAAGCTCCTACAATGAGCAGTTCTTC.

The rearrangement uses TRBV6-2 or TRBV6-3 and TRBJ2-5; 12 bases map to TRBD2. This CDR3 spans 16 amino acids. Losses at the gene ends were 3 bases for V and 4 bases for J; bases not matched to a gene: 6. CDR1 MNHEY and CDR2 SVGEGT come from the germline V gene. CDR3 amino acids: CASSYYSSGGAETQYF. CDR3 DNA sequence: TGTGCCAGCAGTTATTACTCTAGCGGGGGGGCAGAGACCCAGTACTTC.